This TCR beta chain emerged from a study of T cells in Graves' hyperthyroidism and ophthalmopathy. This clonotype was picked up many times. RNA transcripts were the template for amplifying TCR beta CDR3 regions. First-round RT-PCR targeting the TCR CDR3 was performed with the HTBI primer set. From the multiplex PCR reads, TCRdb called clonotypes with MiXCR, one entry per CDR3 protein. The sample includes roughly 380,000 distinct CDR3 sequences, about 18% of them seen just once. The TCR sequence derives from a young woman with Graves' hyperthyroidism. The sample was blood.

CDR3 amino acids: CASSFTRDGSQAFF. CDR3 DNA: TGTGCCAGCAGTTTTACCCGGGACGGCTCGCAAGCTTTCTTT. The chain combines TRBV12-3 or TRBV12-4 with TRBJ1-1; possibly TRBD1 for D (5 bases). V was shortened by 3 bases and J by 9 bases, with 17 bases between the two germline ends. The CDR3 is made up of 14 amino acids.